The 18 T cell receptor beta chains below were found in one sample sequenced in a study of cytomegalovirus exposure and HLA in healthy donors (dated by TCRdb to the late 2010s). Library creation used the immunoSEQ multiplex PCR assay. For the multiplex PCR, a mixture combining 60 forward primers for TCR Vbeta segments and 13 reverse primers for TCR Jbeta segments was used. TCRdb took over this immuneACCESS table, retaining in-frame rearrangements with V and J assigned. Such tables are incomplete; in checked studies, under half of the missing clones stem from an unresolved V gene, and the remainder is unexplained. In this sample the table shows 130,000 to 150,000 clones, approximately 77% of which occur a single time. The ten largest account for 4.9% of the sample. The sequenced sample consisted of PBMCs. All receptors come from a woman aged 45-65 years in good health and CMV-seronegative.

This sequence joins TRBV28 and TRBJ2-3, with TRBD2 matching over 8 bases. Trimming removed 7 bases from V and 0 bases from J; junction bases left unmatched: 12. The CDR3 loop spans 17 amino acids. Germline V gene data show CDR1 as MDHEN and CDR2 as SYDVKM. The CDR3, as DNA: TGTGCCAGCAAGAGAACGGGGGGGGGCTCTAGCACAGATACGCAGTATTTT. Its protein is CASKRTGGGSSTDTQYF.

The genes are TRBV10-3 and TRBJ2-7; D is ambiguous. This CDR3 is 13 amino acids long. Trimming removed 8 bases at V and 0 bases at J, with 11 bases between. Germline CDR1 and CDR2: ENHRY and SYGVKD. The CDR3 loop reads CAIGRVPSYEQYF. CDR3 in DNA: TGTGCCATCGGCCGGGTCCCCTCCTACGAGCAGTACTTC.

The V call is TRBV2, the J call TRBJ1-5, with 9 bases identical to TRBD1. Germline V gene lookup returns CDR1 SNHLY and CDR2 FYNNEI. J was trimmed by 7 bases and V by 6 bases; bases with no gene match: 7. CDR3 length: 14 amino acids. CDR3 nucleotides: TGTGCCAGCAGCGGGACAGGGTTTAGGCAGCCCCAGCATTTT. Translating it yields CASSGTGFRQPQHF.

The J gene is TRBJ1-2, the V gene TRBV4-3; D is unresolved. Trimming pared 0 bases from V and 8 bases from J, leaving 13 bases between. This CDR3 is 14 amino acids long. In germline, CDR1 is LGHNA, CDR2 YSLEER. The CDR3 spells CASSQDGQAFGYTF. DNA for the CDR3: TGCGCCAGCAGCCAAGATGGGCAGGCCTTCGGCTACACCTTC.

The CDR3 DNA follows: TGCAGCGTCGGACAGCAAGAGACCCAGTACTTC. Protein: CSVGQQETQYF. The rearrangement links TRBV29-1 to TRBJ2-5; a weak D match, TRBD1 (6 bases). The germline V and J ends were trimmed by 6 bases and 2 bases, with 7 bases remaining between them. There are 11 residues in the CDR3. In germline, CDR1 is SQVTM, CDR2 ANQGSEA.

In regard to this clone: Other DNA sequences of this sample code for an identical CDR3. The chain combines TRBV5-4 with TRBJ2-3; 7 bases are shared with TRBD1. The CDR3 has 15 residues. Germline V CDR1 and CDR2: SGHNT, YYREEE (reference sequence). Trimming took 4 bases from V and 0 from J; bases not matched to a gene: 5. CDR3 region: CASSLDRPSTDTQYF. The CDR3 nucleotides are TGTGCCAGCAGCCTGGACAGGCCGAGCACAGATACGCAGTATTTT.

CDR3 bases: TGCAGCGTGAACCCGGGGGAGAGCACAGATACGCAGTATTTT. Its translation is CSVNPGESTDTQYF. V gene TRBV29-1 combines with J gene TRBJ2-3, with TRBD2 as a possible D gene (6 bases). Germline values: CDR1 SQVTM, CDR2 ANQGSEA. The CDR3 covers 14 residues. Trimming cost V 6 bases and J 0 bases, with 13 bases left between them.

The V gene is TRBV19, the J gene TRBJ1-5; no firm D call. The germline V and J ends were trimmed by 3 bases and 2 bases, with 14 bases remaining between them. The CDR3 totals 16 residues. In germline, CDR1 is LNHDA, CDR2 SQIVND (reference sequence). The CDR3 region has the DNA TGTGCCAGTAGTATCCAGAGGAATGCCGGCAATCAGCCCCAGCATTTT. As protein: CASSIQRNAGNQPQHF.

The chain is built from TRBV2 and TRBJ2-1; TRBD2 matches at 8 bases. From germline, CDR1 is SNHLY and CDR2 FYNNEI. J lost 6 bases, V lost 7 bases, and 5 bases had no gene match. CDR3 length: 13 amino acids. CDR3 amino acids: CASTRGLANEQFF. The CDR3 DNA follows: TGTGCCAGCACCCGCGGACTAGCCAATGAGCAGTTCTTC.

The rearrangement links TRBV28 to TRBJ2-7; 12 bases match TRBD1. With V trimmed by 6 bases and J by 5 bases, 14 bases remained unmatched. The CDR3 contains 17 residues. Germline values: CDR1 MDHEN, CDR2 SYDVKM. CDR3 in DNA: TGTGCCAGCAGGCAATTAGGCGGGACAGGGGGCTTGAACGAGCAGTACTTC. This translates into CASRQLGGTGGLNEQYF.

The V call is TRBV6-1, the J call TRBJ1-1; a possible D gene is TRBD1 (5 bases). This CDR3 spans 15 amino acids. Trimming took off 3 bases at V and 2 bases at J, with 13 bases between the two ends. CDR1 is MNHNS and CDR2 is SASEGT in the germline V gene. In nucleotides, the CDR3 is TGTGCCAGCAGTGATAGCGGGGCTTCTAACACTGAAGCTTTCTTT. Translating gives CASSDSGASNTEAFF.

The chain carries TRBV11-2 and TRBJ1-6; 7 nucleotides line up with TRBD1. This CDR3 has 15 residues. The V and J ends lost 5 bases and 8 bases, in that order; junction bases with no gene match: 9. From germline, CDR1 is SGHAT and CDR2 FQNNGV. This CDR3 is CASSSLTGEDSPLHF. The CDR3, as DNA: TGTGCCAGCAGCAGCCTCACAGGGGAGGATTCACCCCTCCACTTT.

The rearrangement links TRBV7-2 to TRBJ1-5, with TRBD1 identical over 12 bases. The CDR3 contains 17 residues. The ends lost 1 base at V and 6 bases at J; junction bases unmatched: 7. CDR1 and CDR2 (germline): SGHTA, FQGNSA. CDR3 coding DNA: TGTGCCAGCAGCTTAGAGGGACAGGGGGCTTATAGTCAGCCCCAGCATTTT. Translation: CASSLEGQGAYSQPQHF.

This rearrangement joins TRBV19 to TRBJ2-7; D call uncertain. V lost 7 bases, J lost 0 bases, and 10 bases lay in between. Germline loops: CDR1 LNHDA, CDR2 SQIVND (reference sequence). The CDR3 consists of 13 residues. CDR3 in DNA: TGTGCCAGTAAGACGGAGAGCTCCTACGAGCAGTACTTC. Its protein product is CASKTESSYEQYF.

This chain joins TRBV6-4 and TRBJ2-7; 7 positions agree with TRBD1. The CDR3 totals 13 residues. V shed 4 bases, J shed 10 bases, and the junction held 10 bases outside the gene matches. Germline loops: CDR1 MRHNA, CDR2 SNTAGT. The CDR3 region has the DNA TGTGCCAGCAGTGCCGAGACAGGGATGGAACAGTACTTC. It yields the protein CASSAETGMEQYF.

V gene TRBV5-6 combines with J gene TRBJ2-1; D gene uncertain. The ends were cut back, 3 bases at V and 4 bases at J, with 17 bases in the middle. Germline V CDR1 and CDR2: SGHDT, YYEEEE. This CDR3 contains 16 residues. The CDR3 region has the DNA TGTGCCAGCAGCTCCGACTCTCTTCGAATTTACAATGAGCAGTTCTTC. This sequence encodes CASSSDSLRIYNEQFF.

This clone was counted a few times. The chain has TRBV14 and TRBJ1-2, with TRBD1 identical over 12 bases. This CDR3 comprises 16 residues. With 2 bases clipped from V and 4 bases from J, the junction kept 5 bases outside the gene matches. Germline-derived CDR1 and CDR2 are SGHDN and FVKESK. CDR3 region: CASSQTGQGAVYGYTF. The DNA for the CDR3 is TGTGCCAGCAGCCAAACGGGACAGGGGGCTGTCTATGGCTACACCTTC. The full variable domain, in which reference TRBV14 and TRBJ1-2 provide the parts outside the CDR3, is EAGVTQFPSHSVIEKGQTVTLRCDPISGHDNLYWYRRVMGKEIKFLLHFVKESKQDESGMPNNRFLAERTGGTYSTLKVQPAELEDSGVYFCASSQTGQGAVYGYTFGSGTRLTVV.

The chain recombines TRBV28 with TRBJ1-6, with TRBD1 matching 9 bases. The CDR3 sequence is 15 residues long. The junction had 13 bases not matched to a gene; V was cut back by 5 bases and J by 14 bases. Per germline, CDR1 MDHEN and CDR2 SYDVKM. The CDR3 region has the DNA TGTGCCAGCAGTCAACCCGGGACAGGGATCTGGGCCCTCCACTTT. Residues: CASSQPGTGIWALHF.